The present T cell receptor beta chain was sequenced within a study of blood T cell repertoires in COVID-19. On the study more broadly: COVID-19 samples, acute and convalescent, were from the United States, Italy and Spain.

The table came from immunoSEQ multiplex PCR; TCRdb's copy has only in-frame clones and leaves some out. The sample lists 250,000 to 300,000 clones, roughly 81% occurring once. The CDR3 is made up of 14 amino acids. The germline CDR1 and CDR2 sequences are SQVTM and ANQGSEA. V shed 6 bases and J 3 bases; nucleotides not matched to a gene: 11. Material: PBMCs or T cells enriched from blood (not recorded which). The rearrangement joins TRBV29-1 to TRBJ2-7, with TRBD1 identical over 7 bases. The receptor was derived from a woman between 50 and 59 years old who had been exposed to COVID-19. CDR3 region: CSVAKGQVGYEQYF. In nucleotides, the CDR3 is TGCAGCGTCGCCAAAGGACAGGTGGGCTACGAGCAGTACTTC.